This T cell receptor beta chain was sequenced in a study of CD8 T cells in Susac syndrome. After extraction with the RNeasy kit, roughly 0.45 to 1 ug of the RNA was reverse transcribed using random hexamers. TCRdb re-analysed the immunoSEQ multiplex PCR reads in MiXCR, keeping a single row per CDR3 protein. In the table there are under 550,000 distinct CDR3 sequences, around 83% of which are singletons. The authors sequenced TCR beta from blood CD8+ and CD4+ T cells. Trimming left V 1 base short and J 1 base short, with 11 bases between. In germline, CDR1 is DFQATT, CDR2 SNEGSKA (reference sequence). The CDR3 has 15 residues.

The specimen sequenced was CD8+ T cells from PBMCs. This chain connects TRBV20-1 to TRBJ1-5; no definite D call. The clonotype comes from a human donor with multiple sclerosis. The CDR3 sequence is CSARGFSTSNQPQHF. DNA for the CDR3: TGCAGTGCTAGAGGGTTCAGTACCAGCAATCAGCCCCAGCATTTT.